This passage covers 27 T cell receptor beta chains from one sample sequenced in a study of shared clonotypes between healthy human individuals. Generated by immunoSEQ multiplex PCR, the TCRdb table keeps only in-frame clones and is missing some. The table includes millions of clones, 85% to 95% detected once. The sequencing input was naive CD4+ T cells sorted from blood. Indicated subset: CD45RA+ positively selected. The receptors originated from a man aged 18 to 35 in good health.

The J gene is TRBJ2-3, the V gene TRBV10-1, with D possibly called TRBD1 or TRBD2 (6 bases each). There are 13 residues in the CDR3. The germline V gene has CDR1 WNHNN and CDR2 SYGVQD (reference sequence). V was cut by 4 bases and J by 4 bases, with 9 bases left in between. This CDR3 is CASSGGAADTQYF. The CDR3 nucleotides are TGCGCCAGCAGTGGGGGGGCGGCAGATACGCAGTATTTT.

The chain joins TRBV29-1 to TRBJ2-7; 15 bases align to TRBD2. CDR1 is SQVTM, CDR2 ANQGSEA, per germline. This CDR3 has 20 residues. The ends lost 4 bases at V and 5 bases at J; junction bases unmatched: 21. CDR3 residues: CSVGGGTGPGLAGGKNEQYF. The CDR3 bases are TGCAGCGTTGGAGGGGGGACAGGGCCGGGACTAGCGGGAGGTAAGAACGAGCAGTACTTC.

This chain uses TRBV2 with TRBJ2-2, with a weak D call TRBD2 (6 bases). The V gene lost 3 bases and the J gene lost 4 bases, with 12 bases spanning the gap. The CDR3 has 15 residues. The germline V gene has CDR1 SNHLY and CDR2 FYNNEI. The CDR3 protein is CASSERRGSTGELFF. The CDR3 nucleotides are TGTGCCAGCAGTGAGAGGAGGGGATCCACCGGGGAGCTGTTTTTT.

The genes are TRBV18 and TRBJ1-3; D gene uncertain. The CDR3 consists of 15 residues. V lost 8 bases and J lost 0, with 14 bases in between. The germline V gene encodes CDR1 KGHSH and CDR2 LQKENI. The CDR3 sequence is CASLQSQVSGNTIYF. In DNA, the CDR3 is TGTGCCAGCCTTCAGAGTCAAGTCTCTGGAAACACCATATATTTT.

CDR3 protein: CASSGEGQGENYGYTF. The CDR3 bases are TGTGCCAGCAGTGGAGAGGGACAGGGGGAAAACTATGGCTACACCTTC. The chain couples TRBV6-1 to TRBJ1-2; 11 positions agree with TRBD1. Losses at the gene ends were 4 bases for V and 2 bases for J; bases not matched to a gene: 6. This CDR3 is 16 amino acids long. CDR1 and CDR2 (germline): MNHNS, SASEGT.

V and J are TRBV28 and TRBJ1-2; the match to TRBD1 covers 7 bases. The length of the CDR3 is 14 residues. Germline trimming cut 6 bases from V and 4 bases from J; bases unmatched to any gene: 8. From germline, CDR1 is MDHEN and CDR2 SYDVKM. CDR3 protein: CASRVTGRSYGYTF. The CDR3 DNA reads TGTGCCAGCAGGGTGACAGGGAGGTCCTATGGCTACACCTTC.

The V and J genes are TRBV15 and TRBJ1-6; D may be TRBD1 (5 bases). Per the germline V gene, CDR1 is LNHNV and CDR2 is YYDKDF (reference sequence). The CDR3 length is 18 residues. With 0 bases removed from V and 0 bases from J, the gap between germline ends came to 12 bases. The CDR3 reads CATSRDRDASSYNSPLHF. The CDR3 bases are TGTGCCACCAGCAGAGATCGGGACGCCAGCTCCTATAATTCACCCCTCCACTTT.

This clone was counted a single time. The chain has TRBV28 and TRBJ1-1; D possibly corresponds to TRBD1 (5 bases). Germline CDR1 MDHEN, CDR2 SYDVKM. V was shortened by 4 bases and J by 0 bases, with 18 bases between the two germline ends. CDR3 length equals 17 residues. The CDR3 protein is CASSSGAGWVMNTEAFF. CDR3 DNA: TGTGCCAGCAGTTCCGGGGCTGGTTGGGTCATGAACACTGAAGCTTTCTTT.

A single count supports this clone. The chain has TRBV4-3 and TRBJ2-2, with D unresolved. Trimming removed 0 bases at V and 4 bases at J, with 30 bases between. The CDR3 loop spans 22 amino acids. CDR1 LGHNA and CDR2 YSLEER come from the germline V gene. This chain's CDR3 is CASSQDGVGQWATVYSTGELFF. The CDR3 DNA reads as TGCGCCAGCAGCCAAGATGGGGTTGGGCAGTGGGCAACAGTGTACTCCACCGGGGAGCTGTTTTTT.

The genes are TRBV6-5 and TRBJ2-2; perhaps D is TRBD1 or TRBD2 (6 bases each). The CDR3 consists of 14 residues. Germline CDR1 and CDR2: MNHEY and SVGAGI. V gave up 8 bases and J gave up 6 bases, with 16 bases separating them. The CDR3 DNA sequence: TGTGCCAGCGGCCTTTTGAGGGGGGCCGGGGAGCTGTTTTTT. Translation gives CASGLLRGAGELFF.

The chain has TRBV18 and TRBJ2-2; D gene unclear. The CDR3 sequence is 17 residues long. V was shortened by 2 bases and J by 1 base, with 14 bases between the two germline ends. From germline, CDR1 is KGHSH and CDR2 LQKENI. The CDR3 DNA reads TGTGCCAGCTCACCATCCCGGGCTCCTCTGAACACCGGGGAGCTGTTTTTT. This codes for CASSPSRAPLNTGELFF. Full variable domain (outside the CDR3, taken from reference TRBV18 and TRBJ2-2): NAGVMQNPRHLVRRRGQEARLRCSPMKGHSHVYWYRQLPEEGLKFMVYLQKENIIDESGMPKERFSAEFPKEGPSILRIQQVVRGDSAAYFCASSPSRAPLNTGELFFGEGSRLTVL.

CDR3 sequence reads: CASSYDGTGRNGYTF. The CDR3 DNA is TGTGCCAGCAGTTATGACGGGACAGGGCGTAATGGCTACACCTTC. The rearrangement links TRBV6-5 to TRBJ1-2; TRBD1 matches at 9 bases. Germline CDR1 MNHEY, CDR2 SVGAGI. J gave up 6 bases and V 3 bases, and 8 bases lay outside the gene matches. The length of the CDR3 is 15 residues.

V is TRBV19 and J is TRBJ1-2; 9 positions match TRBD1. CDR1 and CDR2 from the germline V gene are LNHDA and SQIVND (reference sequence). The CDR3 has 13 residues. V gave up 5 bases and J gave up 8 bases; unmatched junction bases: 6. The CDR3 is CASSFTGGGGYTF. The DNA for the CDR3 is TGTGCCAGTAGTTTCACAGGGGGCGGAGGCTACACCTTC.

CDR3 sequence reads: CASSRAMVPSYEQYF. The CDR3 DNA follows: TGCGCCAGCAGCCGGGCTATGGTACCGTCCTACGAGCAGTACTTC. The chain employs TRBV4-3 and TRBJ2-7; D uncertain. CDR1 is LGHNA, CDR2 YSLEER, per germline. V was cut by 4 bases and J by 1 base, with 14 bases left in between. There are 15 residues in the CDR3.

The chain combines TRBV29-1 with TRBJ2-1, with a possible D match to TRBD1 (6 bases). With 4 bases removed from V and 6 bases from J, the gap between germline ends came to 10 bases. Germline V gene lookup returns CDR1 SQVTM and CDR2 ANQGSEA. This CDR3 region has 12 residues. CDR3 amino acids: CSVARGVNEQFF. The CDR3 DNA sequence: TGCAGCGTTGCCAGGGGTGTCAATGAGCAGTTCTTC.

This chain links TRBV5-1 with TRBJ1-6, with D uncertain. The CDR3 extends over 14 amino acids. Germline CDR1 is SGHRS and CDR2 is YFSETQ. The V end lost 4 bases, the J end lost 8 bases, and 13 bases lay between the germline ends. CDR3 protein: CASSGGPVDSPLHF. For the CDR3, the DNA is TGCGCCAGCAGCGGCGGTCCTGTGGATTCACCCCTCCACTTT.

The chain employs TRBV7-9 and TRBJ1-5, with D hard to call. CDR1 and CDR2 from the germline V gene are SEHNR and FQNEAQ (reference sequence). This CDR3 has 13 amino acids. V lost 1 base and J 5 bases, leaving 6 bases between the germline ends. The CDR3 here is CASSLVGDQPQHF. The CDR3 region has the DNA TGTGCCAGCAGCTTAGTTGGCGATCAGCCCCAGCATTTT. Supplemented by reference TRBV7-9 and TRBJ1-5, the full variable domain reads DTGVSQNPRHKITKRGQNVTFRCDPISEHNRLYWYRQTLGQGPEFLTYFQNEAQLEKSRLLSDRFSAERPKGSFSTLEIQRTEQGDSAMYLCASSLVGDQPQHFGDGTRLSIL.

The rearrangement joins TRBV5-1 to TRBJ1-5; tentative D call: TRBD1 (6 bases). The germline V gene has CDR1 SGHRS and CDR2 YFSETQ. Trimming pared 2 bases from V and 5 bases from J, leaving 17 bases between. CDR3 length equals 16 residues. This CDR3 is CASSFQPGGADQPQHF. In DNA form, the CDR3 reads TGCGCCAGCAGCTTCCAGCCGGGGGGCGCGGATCAGCCCCAGCATTTT.

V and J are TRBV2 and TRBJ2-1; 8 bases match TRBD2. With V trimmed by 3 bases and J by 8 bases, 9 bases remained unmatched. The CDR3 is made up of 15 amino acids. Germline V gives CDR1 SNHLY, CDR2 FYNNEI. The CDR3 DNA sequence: TGTGCCAGCAGTGACCTAGCGGGTGGAGGGGATGAGCAGTTCTTC. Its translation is CASSDLAGGGDEQFF.

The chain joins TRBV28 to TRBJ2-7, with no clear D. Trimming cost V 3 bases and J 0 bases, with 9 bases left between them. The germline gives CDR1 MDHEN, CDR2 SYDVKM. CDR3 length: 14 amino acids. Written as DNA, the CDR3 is TGTGCCAGCAGTTTTGCCAGGTACTCCTACGAGCAGTACTTC. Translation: CASSFARYSYEQYF.

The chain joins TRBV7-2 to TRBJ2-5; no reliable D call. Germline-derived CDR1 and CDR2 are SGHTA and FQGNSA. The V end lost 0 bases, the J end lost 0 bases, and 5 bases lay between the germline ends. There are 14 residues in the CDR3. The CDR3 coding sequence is TGTGCCAGCAGCTTAGCCAGGAACCAAGAGACCCAGTACTTC. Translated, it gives CASSLARNQETQYF. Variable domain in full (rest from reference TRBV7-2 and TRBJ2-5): GAGVSQSPSNKVTEKGKDVELRCDPISGHTALYWYRQSLGQGLEFLIYFQGNSAPDKSGLPSDRFSAERTGGSVSTLTIQRTQQEDSAVYLCASSLARNQETQYFGPGTRLLVL.

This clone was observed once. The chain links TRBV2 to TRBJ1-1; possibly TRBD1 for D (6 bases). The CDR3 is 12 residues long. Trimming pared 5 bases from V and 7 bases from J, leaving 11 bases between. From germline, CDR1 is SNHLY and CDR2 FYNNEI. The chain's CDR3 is CASSQGTSEAFF. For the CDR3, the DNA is TGTGCCAGCAGTCAAGGGACAAGTGAAGCTTTCTTT.

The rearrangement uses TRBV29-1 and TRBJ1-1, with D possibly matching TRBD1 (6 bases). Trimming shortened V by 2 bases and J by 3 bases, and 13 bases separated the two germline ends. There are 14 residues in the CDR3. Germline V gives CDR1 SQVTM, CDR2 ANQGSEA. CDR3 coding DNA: TGCAGCGTTGAACTTAATGGACAGTACACTGAAGCTTTCTTT. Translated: CSVELNGQYTEAFF.

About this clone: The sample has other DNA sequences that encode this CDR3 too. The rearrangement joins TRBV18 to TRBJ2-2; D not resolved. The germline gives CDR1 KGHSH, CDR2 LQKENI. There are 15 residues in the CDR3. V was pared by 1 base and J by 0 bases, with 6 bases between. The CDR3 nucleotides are TGTGCCAGCTCACCACAGGGCACGAACACCGGGGAGCTGTTTTTT. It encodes CASSPQGTNTGELFF.

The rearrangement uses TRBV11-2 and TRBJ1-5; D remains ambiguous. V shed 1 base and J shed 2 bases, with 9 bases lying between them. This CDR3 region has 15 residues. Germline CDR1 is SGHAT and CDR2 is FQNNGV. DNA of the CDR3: TGTGCCAGCAGCTTAGGGAAGGGCGGCAATCAGCCCCAGCATTTT. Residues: CASSLGKGGNQPQHF.

In DNA form, the CDR3 reads TGTGCCATCAGGGACGGACAGAGTGAAAAACTGTTTTTT. It yields the protein CAIRDGQSEKLFF. The chain recombines TRBV10-3 with TRBJ1-4; possibly TRBD1 for D (6 bases). V was pared by 6 bases and J by 7 bases, with 12 bases between. Looked up from germline, CDR1 is ENHRY and CDR2 is SYGVKD. CDR3 length: 13 amino acids.

The CDR3 DNA follows: TGTGCCAGCTCACCCAGGGACAGTGGTATCCACGAGCAGTACTTC. Residues: CASSPRDSGIHEQYF. The chain employs TRBV6-4 and TRBJ2-7; the match to TRBD1 covers 7 bases. This CDR3 contains 15 residues. The V gene end was trimmed by 8 bases and the J gene end by 5 bases; junction bases not matched to a gene: 15. In germline, CDR1 is MRHNA, CDR2 SNTAGT.